These 2 T cell receptor beta chains came from one sample sequenced in a study of breast tumors, draining lymph nodes, adjacent tissues. Axillary draining lymph nodes of breast cancer patients supplied the node samples. TCRdb re-called the multiplex PCR reads through MiXCR, storing one row per CDR3 protein. The sample consists of 130,000 or so distinct CDR3 sequences, around a third of them appearing once. Sequenced input: axillary lymph node tissue. These receptor sequences come from a female donor with breast cancer. Some clones in this sample may be carry-over from other donors' samples.

This clonotype was counted at least ten times. V gene TRBV6-2 or TRBV6-3 combines with J gene TRBJ2-2, with 12 positions matching TRBD2. The V gene's germline CDR1 is MNHEY and CDR2 SVGEGT. V shed 4 bases and J 0 bases; nucleotides not matched to a gene: 3. The CDR3 totals 17 residues. For the CDR3, the DNA is TGTGCCAGCAGTTGGCTAGCGGGGGGGCCGAACACCGGGGAGCTGTTTTTT. Protein product: CASSWLAGGPNTGELFF.

This clonotype was found many times. The V call is TRBV12-3 or TRBV12-4, the J call TRBJ1-2; 7 bases match TRBD1. The CDR3 length is 12 residues. V trimming: 6 bases; J trimming: 8 bases; junction bases outside the gene matches: 6. The CDR3 DNA follows: TGTGCCAGCAGCAAACAGGGGATCGGCTACACCTTC. It codes for CASSKQGIGYTF.